Described below is a single T cell receptor (beta chain) sequence and its context. The time point denotes: cycle 4 day 1 (C4D1), after 6 weeks of nivolumab. With no exception, relapse followed autologous stem cell transplantation in all patients, and brentuximab vedotin exposure varied. The data were produced by immunoSEQ multiplex PCR, yet TCRdb's version contains in-frame clones alone and is incomplete. The sample records 99,000 or so clones, approximately 89% being singletons. The sample comes from a study of PD-1 blockade in classical Hodgkin lymphoma. The V gene's germline CDR1 is SEHNR and CDR2 FQNEAQ (reference sequence). Trimming cost V 5 bases and J 4 bases, with 11 bases left between them. CDR3 length: 13 amino acids.

The TCR sequence derives from a human donor with classical Hodgkin lymphoma. This specimen was peripheral blood mononuclear cells (PBMCs), taken before the fourth cycle of nivolumab. This chain connects TRBV7-9 to TRBJ1-1; D might be TRBD1 (5 bases). CDR3 coding DNA: TGTGCCAGCAGCCCACCGGGGGGCACTGAAGCTTTCTTT. This gives the protein CASSPPGGTEAFF.